This entry lists 22 T cell receptor beta chains sequenced from one sample in a study of vaccination effects on CD4 cells after COVID-19. ViraFEST used viral peptide pools to expand antigen-specific CD4+ T cells before sequencing. The culture ran for roughly ten days, and then CD4+ T cells were isolated. The antigens of these receptors remain unknown. Sequenced by immunoSEQ multiplex PCR; TCRdb stores in-frame clones only, minus some. The table includes fewer than 65,000 clones, about four fifths detected once. The specimen was CD4+ T cells from PBMCs cultured with HCoV-229E spike peptides, collected before COVID-19 vaccination. All receptors derive from a human donor who received a COVID-19 vaccine.

This chain links TRBV7-3 with TRBJ1-1; no clear D. The CDR3 length is 13 residues. From germline, CDR1 is SGHTA and CDR2 FQGTGA. V dropped 6 bases and J dropped 0 bases, with 8 bases sitting between them. CDR3 amino acids: CASRKTMNTEAFF. As DNA, the CDR3 is TGTGCCAGCAGGAAAACCATGAACACTGAAGCTTTCTTT. The whole variable domain, filled in from reference TRBV7-3 and TRBJ1-1, reads GAGVSQTPSNKVTEKGKYVELRCDPISGHTALYWYRQSLGQGPEFLIYFQGTGAADDSGLPNDRFFAVRPEGSVSTLKIQRTERGDSAVYLCASRKTMNTEAFFGQGTRLTVV.

The V and J genes are TRBV5-1 and TRBJ2-2; D not resolved. Germline loops: CDR1 SGHRS, CDR2 YFSETQ. The length of the CDR3 is 14 residues. Deletions cut 6 bases from V and 7 bases from J, with 16 bases between. CDR3 nucleotides: TGCGCCAGCAAGGGCCAGTTGGGAATCGGGGAGCTGTTTTTT. Its translation is CASKGQLGIGELFF.

This chain joins TRBV4-1 and TRBJ1-1, with 8 positions matching TRBD1. CDR3 size: 15 residues. V trimming: 0 bases; J trimming: 5 bases; junction bases outside the gene matches: 5. Germline V lookup: CDR1 MGHRA, CDR2 YSYEKL. The CDR3 region is CASSQENRGRTEAFF. The CDR3 DNA follows: TGCGCCAGCAGCCAAGAGAACAGGGGGAGGACTGAAGCTTTCTTT.

The V gene is TRBV7-3, the J gene TRBJ2-2; D is perhaps TRBD1 or TRBD2 (5 bases each). Germline assignment: CDR1 SGHTA and CDR2 FQGTGA. Trimming stripped 10 bases from V and 0 bases from J, with 12 bases between. The CDR3 covers 14 residues. CDR3 bases: TGTGCCACAACCCCGGGACCGAACACCGGGGAGCTGTTTTTT. Residues: CATTPGPNTGELFF.

The chain carries TRBV12-5 and TRBJ1-2; D gene ambiguous. Germline V CDR1 and CDR2: LGHNT, FRNRAP. V was trimmed by 0 bases and J by 8 bases, leaving 10 bases between them. The CDR3 runs 13 residues. The CDR3 protein is CASGLVQTAGYTF. The CDR3 DNA is TGTGCTAGTGGTTTGGTACAAACGGCCGGCTACACCTTC.

The chain couples TRBV7-2 to TRBJ1-3; perhaps TRBD1 as D (6 bases). The CDR3 has 14 residues. V lost 7 bases to trimming and J lost 5 bases, with 15 bases between them. Germline V gene data show CDR1 as SGHTA and CDR2 as FQGNSA. This CDR3 reads CASTFQGIRNTIYF. The CDR3 DNA reads as TGTGCCAGCACCTTCCAGGGGATCAGAAACACCATATATTTT.

This clone has only one observation. This chain links TRBV7-2 with TRBJ2-5; no clear D gene. There are 12 residues in the CDR3. Trimming left V 2 bases short and J 5 bases short, with 6 bases between. Germline V gives CDR1 SGHTA, CDR2 FQGNSA. The CDR3 here is CASSLMWETQYF. Written as DNA, the CDR3 is TGTGCCAGCAGCTTAATGTGGGAGACCCAGTACTTC.

The chain recombines TRBV18 with TRBJ2-1; 7 bases fit TRBD2. Germline V lookup: CDR1 KGHSH, CDR2 LQKENI. Germline trimming cut 2 bases from V and 6 bases from J; bases unmatched to any gene: 7. The CDR3 is made up of 15 amino acids. The CDR3 here is CASSPISGTVNEQFF. The CDR3 region has the DNA TGTGCCAGCTCACCAATAAGCGGGACGGTCAATGAGCAGTTCTTC.

The chain employs TRBV5-4 and TRBJ2-5, with 11 bases identical to TRBD1. Germline V CDR1 and CDR2: SGHNT, YYREEE (reference sequence). The CDR3 sequence is 15 residues long. V was clipped by 4 bases and J by 3 bases; unmatched bases: 5. CDR3 sequence reads: CASSLRGQGEETQYF. In nucleotides, the CDR3 is TGTGCCAGCAGCCTTCGGGGACAGGGGGAAGAGACCCAGTACTTC. The full variable domain, completed using reference TRBV5-4 and TRBJ2-5, is ETGVTQSPTHLIKTRGQQVTLRCSSQSGHNTVSWYQQALGQGPQFIFQYYREEENGRGNFPPRFSGLQFPNYSSELNVNALELDDSALYLCASSLRGQGEETQYFGPGTRLLVL.

V is TRBV29-1 and J is TRBJ2-5; 7 nucleotides match TRBD1. J lost 4 bases, V lost 2 bases, and 7 bases had no gene match. Germline CDR1 and CDR2: SQVTM and ANQGSEA. This CDR3 spans 14 amino acids. The CDR3 DNA sequence: TGCAGCGTTGAACGGGACAGACTGAGAGAGACCCAGTACTTC. Encoded protein: CSVERDRLRETQYF.

The chain combines TRBV29-1 with TRBJ2-3, with D perhaps TRBD1 or TRBD2 (5 bases each). This CDR3 region has 16 residues. Looked up from germline, CDR1 is SQVTM and CDR2 is ANQGSEA. V was trimmed by 2 bases and J by 0 bases, leaving 15 bases between them. The CDR3 DNA reads TGCAGCGTTGAAAGAGGAAGAGGGGTTAGCACAGATACGCAGTATTTT. As protein: CSVERGRGVSTDTQYF.

This clone was picked up one time. The chain recombines TRBV19 with TRBJ1-2, with D possibly being TRBD1 (5 bases). The germline CDR1 and CDR2 sequences are LNHDA and SQIVND (reference sequence). This CDR3 spans 15 amino acids. V lost 1 base and J lost 3, with 12 bases in between. DNA of the CDR3: TGTGCCAGTAGTATAGTTCCCGGGGGGGACTATGGCTACACCTTC. This encodes CASSIVPGGDYGYTF. Full variable domain (remainder filled in from reference TRBV19 and TRBJ1-2): DGGITQSPKYLFRKEGQNVTLSCEQNLNHDAMYWYRQDPGQGLRLIYYSQIVNDFQKGDIAEGYSVSREKKESFPLTVTSAQKNPTAFYLCASSIVPGGDYGYTFGSGTRLTVV.

The V and J genes are TRBV2 and TRBJ1-5; no definite D call. CDR3 length: 14 amino acids. Germline assignment: CDR1 SNHLY and CDR2 FYNNEI. The germline V and J ends were trimmed by 7 bases and 0 bases, with 10 bases remaining between them. The CDR3 DNA reads TGTGCCAGCAATGTCGGAAATAGCAATCAGCCCCAGCATTTT. This gives the protein CASNVGNSNQPQHF.

The table lists this clone with a few counts. This sequence joins TRBV7-3 and TRBJ2-1; 12 bases are a match to TRBD2. J lost 4 bases, V lost 3 bases, and 1 base had no gene match. This CDR3 spans 15 amino acids. The V gene's germline CDR1 is SGHTA and CDR2 FQGTGA. CDR3 sequence: CASSFTSGGYNEQFF. The CDR3 DNA reads TGTGCCAGCAGCTTCACTAGCGGGGGGTACAATGAGCAGTTCTTC. Full variable domain (missing parts from reference TRBV7-3 and TRBJ2-1): GAGVSQTPSNKVTEKGKYVELRCDPISGHTALYWYRQSLGQGPEFLIYFQGTGAADDSGLPNDRFFAVRPEGSVSTLKIQRTERGDSAVYLCASSFTSGGYNEQFFGPGTRLTVL.

This clone was detected only once. This chain links TRBV5-6 with TRBJ1-3; D unclear. V was clipped by 1 base and J by 2 bases, with 4 bases between them. This CDR3 spans 13 amino acids. Germline V gene data show CDR1 as SGHDT and CDR2 as YYEEEE. The CDR3 loop reads CASSLPAGNTIYF. The CDR3 DNA reads as TGTGCCAGCAGCTTGCCGGCTGGAAACACCATATATTTT.

The chain recombines TRBV12-5 with TRBJ2-5; no clear D gene. Trimming took 0 bases from V and 3 from J, leaving 5 bases between them. CDR1 and CDR2 (germline): LGHNT, FRNRAP. The CDR3 contains 13 residues. Here the CDR3 reads CASGLVGKETQYF. The CDR3, as DNA: TGTGCTAGTGGTTTGGTAGGCAAAGAGACCCAGTACTTC.

The chain combines TRBV7-9 with TRBJ2-7; 10 bases align to TRBD2. Germline trimming cut 3 bases from V and 4 bases from J; bases unmatched to any gene: 9. Germline CDR1 reads SEHNR; CDR2 reads FQNEAQ (reference sequence). The CDR3 sequence is 16 residues long. CDR3 in amino acids: CASSLGSGGAGYEQYV. CDR3 nucleotide sequence: TGTGCCAGCAGCTTGGGGAGCGGGGGGGCCGGGTACGAGCAGTACGTC.

The genes are TRBV12-3 or TRBV12-4 and TRBJ1-2, with TRBD1 identical over 7 bases. The J segment lost 3 bases and the V segment lost 9 bases, leaving 7 bases of the junction unmatched. There are 13 residues in the CDR3. As DNA, the CDR3 is TGTGCCAGTGCTCGGGACAGAGACTATGGCTACACCTTC. Its protein product is CASARDRDYGYTF.

J is TRBJ1-6 and V is TRBV5-6, with D perhaps TRBD1 (6 bases). The germline gives CDR1 SGHDT, CDR2 YYEEEE. V was trimmed by 0 bases and J by 13 bases, leaving 11 bases between them. This CDR3 has 13 residues. The CDR3 sequence: CASSLDRDIPLHF. CDR3 in DNA: TGTGCCAGCAGCTTGGACCGGGACATCCCCCTCCACTTT.

The chain joins TRBV7-3 to TRBJ2-3; no reliable D call. The CDR3 loop spans 15 amino acids. With 5 bases removed from V and 0 bases from J, the gap between germline ends came to 12 bases. Germline CDR1 and CDR2: SGHTA and FQGTGA. CDR3 in amino acids: CASSPNAVSTDTQYF. The CDR3 DNA follows: TGTGCCAGCAGCCCAAACGCGGTTAGCACAGATACGCAGTATTTT.

The chain carries TRBV9 and TRBJ1-5, with a weak D call TRBD1 (5 bases). V was pared by 0 bases and J by 0 bases, with 7 bases between. The CDR3 covers 15 residues. The V gene's germline CDR1 is SGDLS and CDR2 YYNGEE. The CDR3 reads CASSVAGLSNQPQHF. In DNA form, the CDR3 reads TGTGCCAGCAGCGTAGCAGGGCTTAGCAATCAGCCCCAGCATTTT. The full variable domain, rest sourced from reference TRBV9 and TRBJ1-5, is DSGVTQTPKHLITATGQRVTLRCSPRSGDLSVYWYQQSLDQGLQFLIQYYNGEERAKGNILERFSAQQFPDLHSELNLSSLELGDSALYFCASSVAGLSNQPQHFGDGTRLSIL.

This clone was seen only once. The chain has TRBV5-1 and TRBJ1-1; D remains ambiguous. The CDR3 has 14 residues. Trimming pared 0 bases from V and 0 bases from J, leaving 6 bases between. Germline V gene data show CDR1 as SGHRS and CDR2 as YFSETQ. DNA for the CDR3: TGCGCCAGCAGCTTGGGGTACGTGAACACTGAAGCTTTCTTT. Its translation: CASSLGYVNTEAFF.